Given below is one T cell receptor (beta chain) in context. This specimen includes other DNA sequences encoding the same CDR3. The repertoire was sequenced with immunoSEQ multiplex PCR; TCRdb's copy has only in-frame clones and lacks some. The sample records approximately 130,000 clones, 93% being singletons. The data belong to a study of T cell responses to AZD1222 COVID-19 vaccine. V gave up 1 base and J gave up 4 bases, with 2 bases separating them. This CDR3 contains 11 residues. The germline V gene has CDR1 MNHNS and CDR2 SASEGT. The V call is TRBV6-1, the J call TRBJ2-7; D uncertain. The source of this sequence is an adult in good health. Material: peripheral blood, obtained on day 0 of AZD1222 vaccination. The CDR3 is CASSEGYEQYF. Written as DNA, the CDR3 is TGTGCCAGCAGTGAAGGGTACGAGCAGTACTTC.